Below are 29 T cell receptor beta chains sequenced from a single sample in a study of shared T cell receptors in the human thymus. Method: immunoSEQ multiplex PCR; TCRdb's copy keeps in-frame clones and lacks some. Counted here are hundreds of thousands of clones, more than 75% occurring once; the ten biggest clones make up roughly 0.013%. These data also featured in a second study, about human thymus T cells.

The sequencing sample was made of thymocytes. These receptors all come from a boy younger than two with a congenital heart defect.

This chain connects TRBV7-9 to TRBJ1-2, with 7 positions matching TRBD1. V shed 4 bases, J shed 5 bases, and the junction held 7 bases outside the gene matches. Germline values: CDR1 SEHNR, CDR2 FQNEAQ (reference sequence). CDR3 length: 14 residues. The CDR3 loop reads CASSSRQGHYGYTF. In DNA, the CDR3 is TGTGCCAGCAGCTCACGACAGGGACATTATGGCTACACCTTC.

This chain uses TRBV11-2 with TRBJ2-2; 7 bases map to TRBD2. The CDR3 is made up of 15 amino acids. With 5 bases clipped from V and 1 base from J, the junction kept 4 bases outside the gene matches. The germline CDR1 and CDR2 sequences are SGHAT and FQNNGV. CDR3 in DNA: TGTGCCAGCAGCCCCTCTAGCGGGAACACCGGGGAGCTGTTTTTT. It specifies CASSPSSGNTGELFF.

The V call is TRBV29-1, the J call TRBJ2-5, with 9 bases fitting TRBD2. Germline trimming cut 5 bases from V and 3 bases from J; bases unmatched to any gene: 10. Germline CDR1 reads SQVTM; CDR2 reads ANQGSEA. The CDR3 spans 15 residues. The DNA for the CDR3 is TGCAGCGTTCTAGCCGCGGGAGGGTTAGAAGAGACCCAGTACTTC. This translates into CSVLAAGGLEETQYF.

The rearrangement links TRBV4-2 to TRBJ1-1, with 8 positions matching TRBD1. Germline values: CDR1 LGHNA, CDR2 YNFKEQ. The CDR3 spans 13 residues. V gave up 4 bases and J gave up 5 bases; unmatched junction bases: 3. CDR3 DNA: TGTGCCAGCAGCCCAAACAGGGGGACTGAAGCTTTCTTT. Translated, it gives CASSPNRGTEAFF.

The genes are TRBV5-4 and TRBJ2-6, with D possibly being TRBD2 (7 bases). The CDR3 consists of 17 residues. Germline CDR1 SGHNT, CDR2 YYREEE (reference sequence). Trimming took 1 base from V and 2 from J, leaving 13 bases between them. CDR3 sequence (DNA): TGTGCCAGCAGCTTGCCCCTCGGGGGGCCTGGGGCCAACGTCCTGACTTTC. It codes for CASSLPLGGPGANVLTF. Filled out from reference TRBV5-4 and TRBJ2-6, the complete variable domain reads ETGVTQSPTHLIKTRGQQVTLRCSSQSGHNTVSWYQQALGQGPQFIFQYYREEENGRGNFPPRFSGLQFPNYSSELNVNALELDDSALYLCASSLPLGGPGANVLTFGAGSRLTVL.

The J gene is TRBJ1-3, the V gene TRBV28; 8 nucleotides line up with TRBD1. The germline V gene encodes CDR1 MDHEN and CDR2 SYDVKM. The CDR3 is 15 residues long. V shed 5 bases, J shed 3 bases, and the junction held 6 bases outside the gene matches. CDR3 nucleotides: TGTGCCAGCAGTCCTGCGGGGACAGGTGGAAACACCATATATTTT. Encoded protein: CASSPAGTGGNTIYF.

This rearrangement joins TRBV2 to TRBJ2-5, with D possibly matching TRBD1 (5 bases). CDR1 is SNHLY and CDR2 is FYNNEI in the germline V gene. The CDR3 contains 12 residues. V gave up 8 bases and J gave up 7 bases, with 14 bases separating them. The CDR3, as DNA: TGTGCCAGCCAAGGGGAAGCGCTGACCCAGTACTTC. This translates into CASQGEALTQYF.

This clone appeared a few times. The chain carries TRBV6-5 and TRBJ2-2; D uncertain. Trimming stripped 5 bases from V and 0 bases from J, with 7 bases between. The length of the CDR3 is 14 residues. In germline, CDR1 is MNHEY, CDR2 SVGAGI. The DNA of the CDR3 is TGTGCCAGCAGTGGGCAGTCGAACACCGGGGAGCTGTTTTTT. It translates to CASSGQSNTGELFF.

This clone was detected once. V usage is TRBV6-5 and J usage is TRBJ2-2; tentative D call: TRBD1 (6 bases). The germline CDR1 and CDR2 sequences are MNHEY and SVGAGI. The V and J ends lost 5 bases and 8 bases respectively, with 12 bases between them. The CDR3 has 13 residues. CDR3 in amino acids: CASSRTDVGELFF. CDR3 in DNA: TGTGCCAGCAGTCGGACAGATGTGGGGGAGCTGTTTTTT.

The genes are TRBV4-3 and TRBJ1-2; 7 nucleotides align to TRBD1. Germline V gene data show CDR1 as LGHNA and CDR2 as YSLEER. The J segment lost 4 bases and the V segment lost 4 bases, leaving 6 bases of the junction unmatched. This CDR3 spans 14 amino acids. CDR3 amino acids: CASSLDRRPYGYTF. The DNA of the CDR3 is TGCGCCAGCAGCCTGGACAGGCGGCCCTATGGCTACACCTTC.

This clone appeared once. This chain joins TRBV7-9 and TRBJ1-1; TRBD1 agrees at 8 bases. Germline CDR1 reads SEHNR; CDR2 reads FQNEAQ (reference sequence). The CDR3 runs to 15 residues. V lost 5 bases and J lost 1; bases outside the gene matches: 6. The CDR3 spells CASSPQGARNTEAFF. CDR3 DNA sequence: TGTGCCAGCAGCCCCCAGGGGGCGAGGAACACTGAAGCTTTCTTT.

This clone was seen more than once but under ten times. The V gene is TRBV11-2, the J gene TRBJ2-7; no firm D call. The CDR3 extends over 16 amino acids. Germline V gene lookup returns CDR1 SGHAT and CDR2 FQNNGV. Trimming stripped 1 base from V and 2 bases from J, with 15 bases between. The CDR3 sequence is CASSLVTKVQPYEQYF. Here the CDR3 DNA reads TGTGCCAGCAGCTTAGTTACCAAAGTACAGCCCTACGAGCAGTACTTC.

This clone was recorded only once. J is TRBJ2-7 and V is TRBV6-5; TRBD1 matches 9 bases. Germline V gene data show CDR1 as MNHEY and CDR2 as SVGAGI. The trim removed 5 bases at V and 2 bases at J, leaving 4 bases unmatched. The CDR3 has 14 amino acids. In DNA, the CDR3 is TGTGCCAGCAGTATCGGGACAGGGACCTACGAGCAGTACTTC. As protein: CASSIGTGTYEQYF.

The chain uses TRBV28 and TRBJ2-5; D unresolved. CDR1 and CDR2 (germline): MDHEN, SYDVKM. The V and J ends lost 0 bases and 10 bases respectively, with 15 bases between them. The CDR3 contains 14 residues. CDR3 loop: CASSLCPLGCVQYF. DNA of the CDR3: TGTGCCAGCAGTTTATGCCCTCTCGGGTGTGTCCAGTACTTC.

The rearrangement uses TRBV4-3 and TRBJ2-1; a possible D gene is TRBD2 (5 bases). V lost 4 bases and J lost 6, with 19 bases in between. This CDR3 region has 16 residues. The germline V gene encodes CDR1 LGHNA and CDR2 YSLEER. CDR3 residues: CASSRTPVTTINEQFF. The CDR3 DNA is TGCGCCAGCAGCCGGACCCCCGTGACTACCATCAATGAGCAGTTCTTC.

This clone was recorded a few times. This chain connects TRBV6-5 to TRBJ2-5, with D perhaps matching TRBD2 (5 bases). Germline V lookup: CDR1 MNHEY, CDR2 SVGAGI. The CDR3 has 14 amino acids. Trimming took 4 bases from V and 4 from J, leaving 13 bases between them. CDR3 bases: TGTGCCAGCAGTTCCGATTGGAGGCGAGAGACCCAGTACTTC. Translation: CASSSDWRRETQYF.

The chain uses TRBV15 and TRBJ2-7; TRBD2 is a possible D gene (6 bases). The V gene lost 1 base and the J gene lost 4 bases, with 8 bases spanning the gap. The CDR3 consists of 13 residues. Germline lookup yields CDR1 LNHNV and CDR2 YYDKDF (reference sequence). The CDR3 spells CATSRGDFYEQYF. CDR3 coding DNA: TGTGCCACCAGCAGAGGGGACTTTTACGAGCAGTACTTC. The whole variable domain, filled in from reference TRBV15 and TRBJ2-7, reads DAMVIQNPRYQVTQFGKPVTLSCSQTLNHNVMYWYQQKSSQAPKLLFHYYDKDFNNEADTPDNFQSRRPNTSFCFLDIRSPGLGDTAMYLCATSRGDFYEQYFGPGTRLTVT.

J is TRBJ2-2 and V is TRBV14; 12 bases line up with TRBD2. The CDR3 is 19 residues long. CDR1 and CDR2 (germline): SGHDN, FVKESK. Trimming at V came to 1 base and at J to 5 bases, leaving 11 bases not matched to a gene. CDR3 sequence (DNA): TGTGCCAGCAGCCAAGGGGGCCTAGCGGGAGGGCCGCGGACCGGGGAGCTGTTTTTT. Protein product: CASSQGGLAGGPRTGELFF.

The chain recombines TRBV28 with TRBJ2-5; the D gene is possibly TRBD1 (5 bases). The V end lost 3 bases, the J end lost 6 bases, and 20 bases lay between the germline ends. The CDR3 runs 16 residues. Germline CDR1 reads MDHEN; CDR2 reads SYDVKM. For the CDR3, the DNA is TGTGCCAGCAGTTTCCCCCGACCGCCAGGGTTGAAGACCCAGTACTTC. This translates into CASSFPRPPGLKTQYF.

V gene TRBV7-2 combines with J gene TRBJ2-7; 7 bases are a match to TRBD1. Germline CDR1 SGHTA, CDR2 FQGNSA. The CDR3 has 13 residues. Losses at the gene ends were 5 bases for V and 7 bases for J; bases not matched to a gene: 8. CDR3 protein: CASSNRGLQEQYF. As DNA, the CDR3 is TGTGCCAGCAGCAACAGGGGTCTTCAGGAGCAGTACTTC.

The chain is built from TRBV5-6 and TRBJ2-4; no reliable D call. This CDR3 spans 14 amino acids. The germline V and J ends were trimmed by 3 bases and 0 bases, with 7 bases remaining between them. The germline CDR1 and CDR2 sequences are SGHDT and YYEEEE. The CDR3 bases are TGTGCCAGCAGCTCCCAGGTAGCCAAAAACATTCAGTACTTC. This encodes CASSSQVAKNIQYF.

The chain employs TRBV5-8 and TRBJ2-3, with TRBD2 identical over 7 bases. CDR1 and CDR2 from the germline V gene are SGHTS and YDEGEE. This CDR3 region has 17 residues. The J segment lost 0 bases and the V segment lost 4 bases, leaving 11 bases of the junction unmatched. CDR3 bases: TGTGCCAGCAGCCCCAGAGTCAGCGGGATAAGCACAGATACGCAGTATTTT. Protein sequence: CASSPRVSGISTDTQYF. Full variable domain (missing parts from reference TRBV5-8 and TRBJ2-3): EAGVTQSPTHLIKTRGQQATLRCSPISGHTSVYWYQQALGLGLQFLLWYDEGEERNRGNFPPRFSGRQFPNYSSELNVNALELEDSALYLCASSPRVSGISTDTQYFGPGTRLTVL.

CDR3 coding DNA: TGTGCCAGCAGTCCCCACCGACAGGGGACAACTAATGAAAAACTGTTTTTT. Protein product: CASSPHRQGTTNEKLFF. This chain uses TRBV28 with TRBJ1-4, with 8 bases identical to TRBD1. Germline V CDR1 and CDR2: MDHEN, SYDVKM. The CDR3 runs 17 residues. V dropped 5 bases and J dropped 0; count of bases not matched to a gene: 8.

The chain is built from TRBV15 and TRBJ1-2, with TRBD1 as a possible D gene (6 bases). CDR1 and CDR2 from the germline V gene are LNHNV and YYDKDF (reference sequence). Between the trimmed V and J ends, which lost 1 base and 8 bases, there was a span of 20 bases. There are 16 residues in the CDR3. CDR3 residues: CATSRVVRTVSYGYTF. The CDR3 nucleotides read TGTGCCACCAGCAGAGTTGTACGGACAGTCTCCTACGGCTACACCTTC.

The rearrangement joins TRBV30 to TRBJ2-3, with 12 bases that match TRBD2. J gave up 4 bases and V 2 bases, and 10 bases lay outside the gene matches. Looked up from germline, CDR1 is GTSNPN and CDR2 is SVGIG (reference sequence). This CDR3 region has 17 residues. The CDR3 region has the DNA TGTGCCTGGAGTCCGCCCCCTAGCGGGAGGGATGCAGATACGCAGTATTTT. As protein: CAWSPPPSGRDADTQYF.

CDR3 region: CASSVALMRVGTGELFF. The CDR3, as DNA: TGTGCCAGCAGCGTAGCGCTAATGAGGGTTGGGACCGGGGAGCTGTTTTTT. The chain has TRBV9 and TRBJ2-2; D may be TRBD2 (5 bases). The CDR3 has 17 residues. V lost 0 bases to trimming and J lost 5 bases, with 17 bases between them. From germline, CDR1 is SGDLS and CDR2 YYNGEE.

This chain links TRBV5-1 with TRBJ1-2; 9 positions agree with TRBD1. The CDR3 has 15 residues. J was trimmed by 0 bases and V by 0 bases; bases with no gene match: 0. Germline V gives CDR1 SGHRS, CDR2 YFSETQ. The CDR3 region is CASSLGDRANYGYTF. CDR3 sequence (DNA): TGCGCCAGCAGCTTGGGGGACAGGGCTAACTATGGCTACACCTTC.

The rearrangement uses TRBV12-5 and TRBJ2-1; 9 bases align to TRBD2. The ends lost 5 bases at V and 0 bases at J; junction bases unmatched: 11. The CDR3 extends over 18 amino acids. CDR1 and CDR2 (germline): LGHNT, FRNRAP. Written as DNA, the CDR3 is TGTGCTAGTGGTAACCGACTGAGCGGGGGGAGCTCCTACAATGAGCAGTTCTTC. As protein: CASGNRLSGGSSYNEQFF.

The V gene is TRBV5-4, the J gene TRBJ1-2; the D is unclear. The ends were cut back, 0 bases at V and 6 bases at J, with 21 bases in the middle. This CDR3 spans 17 amino acids. Per germline, CDR1 SGHNT and CDR2 YYREEE (reference sequence). The CDR3 DNA sequence: TGTGCCAGCAGCTTGGTCCCTCCAAACGAGGGCCCGGATGGCTACACCTTC. Its translation: CASSLVPPNEGPDGYTF.